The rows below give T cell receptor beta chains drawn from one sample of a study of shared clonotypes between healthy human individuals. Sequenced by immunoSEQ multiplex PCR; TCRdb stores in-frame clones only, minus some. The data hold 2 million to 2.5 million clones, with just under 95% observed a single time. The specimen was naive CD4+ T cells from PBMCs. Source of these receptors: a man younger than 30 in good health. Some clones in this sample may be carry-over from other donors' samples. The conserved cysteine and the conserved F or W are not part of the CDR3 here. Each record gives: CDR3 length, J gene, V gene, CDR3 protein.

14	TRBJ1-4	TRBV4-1	ASSQTDRTTNEKLF
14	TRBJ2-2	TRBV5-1	ASSLVLAANTGELF
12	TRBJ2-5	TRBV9	ASSVGGEAETQY
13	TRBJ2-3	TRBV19	ASSMGSGGGDTQY
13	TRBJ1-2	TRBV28	ASSITRDRAYGYT
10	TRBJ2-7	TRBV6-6	ASSPLASEQY
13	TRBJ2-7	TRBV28	ASPSPLTGVGEQY
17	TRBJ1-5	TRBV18	ASSRRPGPASKGDQPQH
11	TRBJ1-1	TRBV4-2	ASSHNAQAQAF
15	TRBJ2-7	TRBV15	ATSRSLQTLRAYEQY
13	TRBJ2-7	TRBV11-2	ASSLATASPYEQY
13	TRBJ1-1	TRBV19	ASRGTGGTNTEAF